Below, 17 T cell receptor beta chains from the same sample are listed, as sequenced in a study of blood T cells in healthy people across ages (dated by TCRdb to between 2014 and 2017). Libraries came from 5' RACE. Instrument used: Illumina HiSeq 2500. A second PCR of about 6 to 11 cycles was performed with a sample-barcoded 5' primer and a J-beta primer mix. TCRdb redid the processing of the public reads, applying fastp at Q25 and MiXCR, and retained in-frame beta chains. CDR3 protein sequences are deduplicated, and each keeps its most common genes and DNA. This sample is represented by about 900,000 distinct CDR3 sequences; about 44% of them were singletons. The ten largest account for about an eighth of the sample. Sequenced: blood. The source of these receptors is a man aged 25-45 years in good health.

The chain couples TRBV7-9 to TRBJ1-2, with a possible D match to TRBD1 (5 bases). The CDR3 extends over 14 amino acids. Looked up from germline, CDR1 is SEHNR and CDR2 is FQNEAQ (reference sequence). V lost 2 bases and J lost 6, with 13 bases in between. Here the CDR3 reads CASSLTVTGDGYTF. CDR3 nucleotides: TGTGCCAGCAGCTTAACCGTGACGGGGGATGGCTACACCTTC.

The rearrangement links TRBV7-9 to TRBJ2-2, with TRBD2 matching over 7 bases. The CDR3 runs to 17 residues. Germline trimming cut 4 bases from V and 0 bases from J; bases unmatched to any gene: 8. Germline V gives CDR1 SEHNR, CDR2 FQNEAQ (reference sequence). This CDR3 reads CASSSPGRGPNTGELFF. The CDR3 coding sequence is TGTGCCAGCAGCTCCCCAGGGAGGGGTCCGAACACCGGGGAGCTGTTTTTT.

Concerning this clonotype: Mismatch with germline at one junction end may stem from a read error. CDR3 in DNA: TGTGCCAGCAGCTTAAGGCAGCCCACAGGTACGCAGTATTTT. It is translated as CASSLRQPTGTQYF. The rearrangement links TRBV11-2 to TRBJ2-3; a weak D match, TRBD1 (5 bases). Germline V gene lookup returns CDR1 SGHAT and CDR2 FQNNGV. The CDR3 extends over 14 amino acids.

This clonotype appeared a few times. The chain employs TRBV28 and TRBJ2-7; D ambiguous. Germline-derived CDR1 and CDR2 are MDHEN and SYDVKM. Trimming removed 2 bases from V and 0 bases from J, with 8 bases in between. CDR3 length: 14 residues. The CDR3 is CASSLRRISYEQYF. The CDR3 region has the DNA TGTGCCAGCAGTTTAAGGCGTATCTCCTACGAGCAGTACTTC.

The chain has TRBV5-6 and TRBJ2-1, with TRBD1 matching 11 bases. CDR1 is SGHDT and CDR2 is YYEEEE in the germline V gene. V was pared by 2 bases and J by 5 bases, with 3 bases of the junction left unmatched. This CDR3 has 15 residues. The CDR3 bases are TGTGCCAGCAGCTTTGGGGGACAGGGGGACAATGAGCAGTTCTTC. This sequence encodes CASSFGGQGDNEQFF.

The CDR3 sequence: CSARDLSNEQFF. CDR3 nucleotides: TGCAGTGCTAGAGATCTTAGCAATGAGCAGTTCTTC. V gene TRBV20-1 combines with J gene TRBJ2-1, with D uncertain. The V and J ends lost 0 bases and 6 bases respectively, with 6 bases between them. The CDR3 is 12 amino acids. CDR1 is DFQATT, CDR2 SNEGSKA, per germline (reference sequence).

This clonotype was seen only a few times. This rearrangement joins TRBV3-1 to TRBJ2-5, with D perhaps matching TRBD2 (6 bases). V lost 4 bases to trimming and J lost 4 bases, with 13 bases between them. Per germline, CDR1 LGHDT and CDR2 YNNKEL (reference sequence). The CDR3 has 14 residues. The CDR3 reads CASSPPGLRETQYF. CDR3 nucleotides: TGTGCCAGCAGCCCGCCGGGACTTCGAGAGACCCAGTACTTC.

The chain recombines TRBV9 with TRBJ1-4; 9 bases align to TRBD1. Germline V gives CDR1 SGDLS, CDR2 YYNGEE. The CDR3 spans 17 residues. With 0 bases clipped from V and 3 bases from J, the junction kept 6 bases outside the gene matches. CDR3: CASSVDHRGQSNEKLFF. In nucleotides, the CDR3 is TGTGCCAGCAGCGTAGATCACAGGGGGCAGTCTAATGAAAAACTGTTTTTT.

In its sample, this clonotype was seen a few times. The chain is built from TRBV6-1 and TRBJ1-2; D gene uncertain. From germline, CDR1 is MNHNS and CDR2 SASEGT. This CDR3 contains 13 residues. V gave up 0 bases and J gave up 5 bases, with 7 bases separating them. CDR3 DNA sequence: TGTGCCAGCAGTGAAGCGGAGGAATATGGCTACACCTTC. Its translation is CASSEAEEYGYTF.

This clonotype was seen only once. J is TRBJ1-1 and V is TRBV12-3 or TRBV12-4; D possibly corresponds to TRBD1 (5 bases). The CDR3 extends over 15 amino acids. The V and J ends lost 3 bases and 1 base respectively, with 12 bases between them. This chain's CDR3 is CASSFSFGGNTEAFF. CDR3 nucleotides: TGTGCCAGCAGTTTTTCATTTGGGGGGAACACTGAAGCTTTCTTT.

The chain employs TRBV10-3 and TRBJ1-4; D ambiguous. The CDR3 is 14 amino acids. Germline values: CDR1 ENHRY, CDR2 SYGVKD. The V end lost 2 bases, the J end lost 7 bases, and 11 bases lay between the germline ends. DNA for the CDR3: TGTGCCATCAGTGAGGCAGTTTTGGGTGAAAAACTGTTTTTT. The encoded protein is CAISEAVLGEKLFF.

The chain has TRBV28 and TRBJ2-5; D is unclear. V lost 10 bases, J lost 4 bases, and 19 bases lay in between. Germline V gives CDR1 MDHEN, CDR2 SYDVKM. The CDR3 runs to 14 residues. The CDR3 coding sequence is TGTGCCACTATGACCCAACGCCTCGGAGAGACCCAGTACTTC. Its protein product is CATMTQRLGETQYF.

The chain uses TRBV12-3 or TRBV12-4 and TRBJ1-5, with D hard to call. With 3 bases removed from V and 5 bases from J, the gap between germline ends came to 11 bases. This CDR3 has 14 amino acids. CDR3 nucleotide sequence: TGTGCCAGCAGTTTCGGGAATAACCATCAGCCCCAGCATTTT. This sequence encodes CASSFGNNHQPQHF.

This chain joins TRBV2 and TRBJ2-5; 14 bases agree with TRBD2. V gave up 5 bases and J gave up 0 bases; unmatched junction bases: 2. CDR1 and CDR2 from the germline V gene are SNHLY and FYNNEI. The length of the CDR3 is 16 residues. CDR3 DNA sequence: TGTGCCAGCAGTCAGGGACTAGCGGGGGACCAAGAGACCCAGTACTTC. Residues: CASSQGLAGDQETQYF.

The J gene is TRBJ2-5, the V gene TRBV20-1; 9 bases match TRBD1. CDR3 length: 14 amino acids. The ends lost 5 bases at V and 2 bases at J; junction bases unmatched: 6. Germline CDR1 DFQATT, CDR2 SNEGSKA (reference sequence). In DNA form, the CDR3 reads TGCAGTGCTTACCGGGACAGGGTACAAGAGACCCAGTACTTC. Its protein product is CSAYRDRVQETQYF.

The chain combines TRBV3-1 with TRBJ2-3, with D perhaps TRBD2 (6 bases). Trimming removed 6 bases at V and 5 bases at J, with 12 bases between. This CDR3 has 13 residues. Looked up from germline, CDR1 is LGHDT and CDR2 is YNNKEL (reference sequence). The CDR3 sequence: CASRASGRDTQYF. The DNA of the CDR3 is TGTGCCAGCAGGGCCAGCGGGCGAGATACGCAGTATTTT.

J is TRBJ2-2 and V is TRBV27; D might be TRBD2 (6 bases). Trimming stripped 5 bases from V and 1 base from J, with 11 bases between. CDR1 and CDR2 (germline): MNHEY, SMNVEV (reference sequence). CDR3 length equals 15 residues. The CDR3 DNA reads as TGTGCCAGCAGTCCAAGGCGGGGGAACACCGGGGAGCTGTTTTTT. Encoded protein: CASSPRRGNTGELFF.